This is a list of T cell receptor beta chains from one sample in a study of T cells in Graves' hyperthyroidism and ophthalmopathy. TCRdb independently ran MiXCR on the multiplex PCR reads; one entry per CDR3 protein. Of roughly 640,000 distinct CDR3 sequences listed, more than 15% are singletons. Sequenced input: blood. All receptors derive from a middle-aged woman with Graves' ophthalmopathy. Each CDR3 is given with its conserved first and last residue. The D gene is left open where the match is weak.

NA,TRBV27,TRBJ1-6,CASSLTPSPLHF
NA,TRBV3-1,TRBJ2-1,CASSHDSQGTIVSSYNEQFF
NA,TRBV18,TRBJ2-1,CASSPAGEQFF
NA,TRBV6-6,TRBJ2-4,CASSYPVQAKNIQYF
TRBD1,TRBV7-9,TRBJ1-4,CASSIGQGVAKLFF
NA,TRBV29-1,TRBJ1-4,CSASGVGDEKLFF
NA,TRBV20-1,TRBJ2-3,CSGRRGGTDTQYF
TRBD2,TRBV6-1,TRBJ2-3,CASSRSGTSGGAFTDTQYF
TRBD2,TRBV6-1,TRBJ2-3,CASSETSGDSTDTQYF
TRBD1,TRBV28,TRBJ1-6,CASSLAGTGGSPLHF
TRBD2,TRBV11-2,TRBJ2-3,CASSLGAGGPTDTQYF
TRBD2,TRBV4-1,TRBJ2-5,CASRRSGVQETQYF
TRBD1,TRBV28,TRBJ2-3,CASSPGQEGGSDTQYF
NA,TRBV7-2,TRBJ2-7,CASSLALAGGEQYF
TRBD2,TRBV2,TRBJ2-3,CASRLAGGHRDTQYF
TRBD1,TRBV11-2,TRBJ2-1,CASSSPLGQGAWGGNEQFF
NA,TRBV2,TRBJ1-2,CASAWDTNYGYTF